The rows below give T cell receptor beta chains drawn from one sample of a study of OX40 agonist ivuxolimab in advanced cancers. Generated by immunoSEQ multiplex PCR, the TCRdb table keeps only in-frame clones and is missing some. The sample has tens of thousands of clones; about nine tenths are singletons. The source material was CD4+ or CD8+ T cells sorted from blood, sampled in a trial of the OX40 agonist ivuxolimab. These receptors came from an adult with an advanced solid tumor such as melanoma, head and neck, liver or kidney cancer. Both conserved end residues are part of each CDR3. D genes are given only for firm matches. Clone sizes are given selectively: once, few, many, or a class where the clone is expanded.

v_call	cdr3_length	d_call	j_call	clone_size	cdr3_aa	cdr3_nt
TRBV28	15	NA	TRBJ2-7	NA	CASSRTGLAWYEQYF	TGTGCCAGCAGTCGTACAGGGTTGGCGTGGTACGAGCAGTACTTC
TRBV19	17	TRBD2	TRBJ2-2	NA	CASSTRLAGKNTGELFF	TGTGCCAGTAGTACACGACTAGCGGGGAAAAACACCGGGGAGCTGTTTTTT
TRBV29-1	13	NA	TRBJ2-7	NA	CSAREGDPYEQYF	TGCAGCGCCCGAGAGGGGGACCCCTACGAGCAGTACTTC
TRBV28	17	TRBD1	TRBJ1-1	NA	CASSLWGAGGSGTEAFF	TGTGCCAGCAGTTTATGGGGGGCAGGGGGCTCAGGCACTGAAGCTTTCTTT
TRBV28	11	NA	TRBJ2-3	NA	CASSLTDTQYF	TGTGCCAGCAGTTTAACAGATACGCAGTATTTT
TRBV5-4	14	NA	TRBJ2-7	NA	CASSSPAPVREQYF	TGTGCCAGCAGCTCCCCTGCTCCGGTGCGCGAGCAGTACTTC
TRBV28	16	TRBD1	TRBJ2-2	NA	CASGPLPGQSTGELFF	TGTGCCAGCGGTCCCTTACCGGGACAGAGCACCGGGGAGCTGTTTTTT
TRBV2	14	TRBD1	TRBJ1-4	NA	CASRPTGWDEKLFF	TGTGCCAGCAGGCCGACAGGGTGGGATGAAAAACTGTTTTTT
TRBV15	15	NA	TRBJ2-5	NA	CATSGDTILQETQYF	TGTGCCACCAGTGGAGATACGATACTCCAAGAGACCCAGTACTTC
TRBV14	12	NA	TRBJ2-5	NA	CASSRNWETQYF	TGTGCCAGCAGCCGGAACTGGGAGACCCAGTACTTC
TRBV19	15	NA	TRBJ2-7	NA	CASSIVGGDSYEQYF	TGTGCCAGTAGTATAGTGGGGGGAGACTCCTACGAGCAGTACTTC
TRBV14	19	TRBD2	TRBJ2-5	NA	CASSQDPDWLAGGEETQYF	TGTGCCAGCAGCCAAGACCCGGACTGGCTAGCGGGAGGGGAAGAGACCCAGTACTTC
TRBV28	13	NA	TRBJ2-7	once	CASSLRFSYEQYF	TGTGCCAGCAGTTTACGGTTCTCCTACGAGCAGTACTTC
TRBV19	17	NA	TRBJ1-1	NA	CASGRRGGGGMNTEAFF	TGTGCCAGTGGGAGGAGGGGTGGCGGGGGAATGAACACTGAAGCTTTCTTT
TRBV7-9	16	TRBD1	TRBJ1-6	NA	CASTLISGTVNSPLHF	TGTGCCAGCACCCTTATCTCCGGGACAGTTAATTCACCCCTCCACTTT
TRBV6-1	13	NA	TRBJ2-7	NA	CASSEVRGYEQYF	TGTGCCAGCAGTGAGGTTCGCGGCTACGAGCAGTACTTC
TRBV18	14	NA	TRBJ2-4	NA	CASSPEAGLNIQYF	TGTGCCAGCTCACCTGAGGCAGGTCTAAACATTCAGTACTTC
TRBV2	13	NA	TRBJ2-6	NA	CARQVSGANVLTF	TGTGCCAGACAGGTTTCTGGGGCCAACGTCCTGACTTTC
TRBV7-2	11	NA	TRBJ1-1	NA	CASSFQGEAFF	TGTGCCAGCAGTTTCCAGGGTGAAGCTTTCTTT
TRBV2	12	TRBD1	TRBJ1-1	once	CASRGTGDEAFF	TGTGCCAGCAGGGGGACAGGGGATGAAGCTTTCTTT